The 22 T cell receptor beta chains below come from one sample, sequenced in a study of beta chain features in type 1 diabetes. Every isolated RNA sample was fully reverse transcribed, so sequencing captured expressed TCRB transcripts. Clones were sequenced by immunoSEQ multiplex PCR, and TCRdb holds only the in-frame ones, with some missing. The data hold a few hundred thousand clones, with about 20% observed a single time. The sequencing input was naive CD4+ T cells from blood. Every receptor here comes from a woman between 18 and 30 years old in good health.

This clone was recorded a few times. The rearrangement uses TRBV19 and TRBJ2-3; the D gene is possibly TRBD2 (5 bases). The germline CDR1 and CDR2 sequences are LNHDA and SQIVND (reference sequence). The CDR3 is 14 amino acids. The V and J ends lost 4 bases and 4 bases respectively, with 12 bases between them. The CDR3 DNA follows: TGTGCCAGTAGTACCTCGGGATGGGCAGATACGCAGTATTTT. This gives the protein CASSTSGWADTQYF.

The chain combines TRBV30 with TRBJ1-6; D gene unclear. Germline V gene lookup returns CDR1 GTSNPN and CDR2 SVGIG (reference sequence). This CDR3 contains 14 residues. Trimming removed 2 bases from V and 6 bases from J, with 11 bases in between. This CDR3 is CAWSPSLGNSPLHF. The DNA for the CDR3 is TGTGCCTGGAGTCCTAGTCTGGGTAATTCACCCCTCCACTTT.

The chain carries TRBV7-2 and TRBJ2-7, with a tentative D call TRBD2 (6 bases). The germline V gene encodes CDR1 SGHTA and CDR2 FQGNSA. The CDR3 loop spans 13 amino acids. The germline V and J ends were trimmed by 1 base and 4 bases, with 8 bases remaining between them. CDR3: CASSLVADYEQYF. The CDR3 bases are TGTGCCAGCAGCTTAGTAGCGGATTACGAGCAGTACTTC.

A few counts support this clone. CDR3 sequence (DNA): TGTGCCTGGCGGGGGGGACGGGCGGACGAGCAGTACTTC. Translated: CAWRGGRADEQYF. The chain employs TRBV13 and TRBJ2-7; 9 nucleotides match TRBD2. V dropped 11 bases and J dropped 5; count of bases not matched to a gene: 10. This CDR3 has 13 amino acids. The germline gives CDR1 PRHDT, CDR2 FYEKMQ (reference sequence). The variable domain in full, completed from reference TRBV13 and TRBJ2-7, reads AAGVIQSPRHLIKEKRETATLKCYPIPRHDTVYWYQQGPGQDPQFLISFYEKMQSDKGSIPDRFSAQQFSDYHSELNMSSLELGDSALYFCAWRGGRADEQYFGPGTRLTVT.

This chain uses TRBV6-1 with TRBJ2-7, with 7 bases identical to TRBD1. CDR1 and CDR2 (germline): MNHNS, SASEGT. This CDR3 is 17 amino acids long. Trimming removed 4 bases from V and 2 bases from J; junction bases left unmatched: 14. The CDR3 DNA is TGTGCCAGCAGTGTCATACTGACAGGGACCAGGACCTACGAGCAGTACTTC. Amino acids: CASSVILTGTRTYEQYF.

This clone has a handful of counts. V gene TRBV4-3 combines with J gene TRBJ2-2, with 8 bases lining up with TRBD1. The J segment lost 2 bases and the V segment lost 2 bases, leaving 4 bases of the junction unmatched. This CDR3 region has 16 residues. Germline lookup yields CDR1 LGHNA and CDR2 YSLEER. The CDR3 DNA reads TGCGCCAGCAGCCAACTAGGGACAGGCAACACCGGGGAGCTGTTTTTT. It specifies CASSQLGTGNTGELFF.

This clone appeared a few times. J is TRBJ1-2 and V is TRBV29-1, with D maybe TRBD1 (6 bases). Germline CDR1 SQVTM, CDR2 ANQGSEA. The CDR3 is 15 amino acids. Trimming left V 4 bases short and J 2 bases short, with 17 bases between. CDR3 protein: CSVAASGQGNYGYTF. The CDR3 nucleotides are TGCAGCGTTGCAGCGTCAGGTCAGGGGAACTATGGCTACACCTTC.

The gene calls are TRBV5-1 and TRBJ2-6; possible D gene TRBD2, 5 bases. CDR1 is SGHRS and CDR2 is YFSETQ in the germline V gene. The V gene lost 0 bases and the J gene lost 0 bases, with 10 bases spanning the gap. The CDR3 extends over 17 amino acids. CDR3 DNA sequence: TGCGCCAGCAGCTTGGTCGGCGGGCGCTCTGGGGCCAACGTCCTGACTTTC. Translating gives CASSLVGGRSGANVLTF.

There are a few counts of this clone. CDR3 residues: CASSQTGNTGELFF. CDR3 sequence (DNA): TGCGCCAGCAGCCAAACAGGGAACACCGGGGAGCTGTTTTTT. The chain joins TRBV5-1 to TRBJ2-2; perhaps TRBD1 as D (5 bases). The CDR3 contains 14 residues. With 4 bases removed from V and 1 base from J, the gap between germline ends came to 8 bases. Germline-derived CDR1 and CDR2 are SGHRS and YFSETQ.

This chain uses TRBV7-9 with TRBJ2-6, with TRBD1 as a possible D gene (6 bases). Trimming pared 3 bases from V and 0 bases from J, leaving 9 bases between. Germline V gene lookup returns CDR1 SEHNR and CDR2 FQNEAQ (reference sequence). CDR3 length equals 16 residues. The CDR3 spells CASSLTGLSGANVLTF. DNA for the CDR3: TGTGCCAGCAGCTTGACAGGACTCTCTGGGGCCAACGTCCTGACTTTC. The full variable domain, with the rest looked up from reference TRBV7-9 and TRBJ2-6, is DTGVSQNPRHKITKRGQNVTFRCDPISEHNRLYWYRQTLGQGPEFLTYFQNEAQLEKSRLLSDRFSAERPKGSFSTLEIQRTEQGDSAMYLCASSLTGLSGANVLTFGAGSRLTVL.

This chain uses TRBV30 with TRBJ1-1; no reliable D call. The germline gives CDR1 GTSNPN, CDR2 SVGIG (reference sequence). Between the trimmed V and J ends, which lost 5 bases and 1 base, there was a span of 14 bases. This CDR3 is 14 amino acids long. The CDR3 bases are TGTGCCTGGGGGGAGGGAGGTGGGAACACTGAAGCTTTCTTT. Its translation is CAWGEGGGNTEAFF.

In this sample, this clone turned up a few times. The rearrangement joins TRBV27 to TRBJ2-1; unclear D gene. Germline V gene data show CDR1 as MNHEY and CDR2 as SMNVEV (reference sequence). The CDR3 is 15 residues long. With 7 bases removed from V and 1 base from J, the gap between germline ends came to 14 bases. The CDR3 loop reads CASNPRTVSYNEQFF. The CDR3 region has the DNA TGTGCCAGCAACCCGAGAACTGTATCCTACAATGAGCAGTTCTTC.

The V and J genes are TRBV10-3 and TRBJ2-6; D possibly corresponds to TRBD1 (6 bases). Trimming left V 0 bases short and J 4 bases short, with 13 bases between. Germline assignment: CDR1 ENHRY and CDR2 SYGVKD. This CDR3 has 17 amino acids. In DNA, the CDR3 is TGTGCCATCAGTGAGTCCGGGACACCGGCGGGGGCCAACGTCCTGACTTTC. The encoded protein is CAISESGTPAGANVLTF.

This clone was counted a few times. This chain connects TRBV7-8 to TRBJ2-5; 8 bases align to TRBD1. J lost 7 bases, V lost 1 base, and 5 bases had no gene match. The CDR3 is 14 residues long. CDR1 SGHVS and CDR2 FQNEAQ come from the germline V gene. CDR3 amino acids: CASSLGRGQGTQYF. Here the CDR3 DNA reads TGTGCCAGCAGCTTAGGCAGGGGGCAGGGGACCCAGTACTTC. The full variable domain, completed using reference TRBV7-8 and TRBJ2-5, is GAGVSQSPRYKVAKRGQDVALRCDPISGHVSLFWYQQALGQGPEFLTYFQNEAQLDKSGLPSDRFFAERPEGSVSTLKIQRTQQEDSAVYLCASSLGRGQGTQYFGPGTRLLVL.

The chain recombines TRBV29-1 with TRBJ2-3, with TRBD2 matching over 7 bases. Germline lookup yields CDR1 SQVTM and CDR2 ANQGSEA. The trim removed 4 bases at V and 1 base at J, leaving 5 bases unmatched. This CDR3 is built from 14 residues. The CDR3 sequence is CSVARERGTDTQYF. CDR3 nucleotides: TGCAGCGTTGCGCGGGAGCGGGGCACAGATACGCAGTATTTT.

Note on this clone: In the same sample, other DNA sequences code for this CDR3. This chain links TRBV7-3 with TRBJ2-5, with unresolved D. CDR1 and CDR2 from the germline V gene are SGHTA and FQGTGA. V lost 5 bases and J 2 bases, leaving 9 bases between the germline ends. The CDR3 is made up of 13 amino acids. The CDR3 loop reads CASSLSRQETQYF. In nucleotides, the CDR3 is TGTGCCAGCAGCCTTTCGAGACAAGAGACCCAGTACTTC.

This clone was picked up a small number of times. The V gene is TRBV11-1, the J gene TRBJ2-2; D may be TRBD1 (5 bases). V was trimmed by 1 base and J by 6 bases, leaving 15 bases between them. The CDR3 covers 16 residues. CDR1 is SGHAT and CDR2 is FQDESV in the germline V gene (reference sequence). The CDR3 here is CASSLDRQGTAGELFF. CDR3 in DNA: TGTGCCAGCAGCTTAGACCGGCAGGGTACAGCCGGGGAGCTGTTTTTT.

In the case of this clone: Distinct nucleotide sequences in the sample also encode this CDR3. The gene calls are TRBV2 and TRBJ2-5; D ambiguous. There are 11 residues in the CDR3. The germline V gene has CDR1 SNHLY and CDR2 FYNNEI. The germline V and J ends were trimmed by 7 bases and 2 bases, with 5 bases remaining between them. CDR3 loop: CASILQETQYF. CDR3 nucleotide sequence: TGTGCCAGCATCTTACAAGAGACCCAGTACTTC.

CDR3 loop: CASSPGRDYEAFF. The CDR3 bases are TGCGCCAGCAGCCCAGGCAGGGACTATGAAGCTTTCTTT. V and J are TRBV5-1 and TRBJ1-1; the D gene is possibly TRBD1 (5 bases). Trimming removed 4 bases at V and 7 bases at J, with 14 bases between. CDR3 length equals 13 residues. The germline V gene encodes CDR1 SGHRS and CDR2 YFSETQ.

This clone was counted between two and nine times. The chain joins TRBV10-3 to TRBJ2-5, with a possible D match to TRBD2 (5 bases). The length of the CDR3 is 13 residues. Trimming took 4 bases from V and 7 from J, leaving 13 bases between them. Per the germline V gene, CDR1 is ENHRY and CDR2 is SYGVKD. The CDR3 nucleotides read TGTGCCATCAGTGCCCAGCCAAGCGGGACCCAGTACTTC. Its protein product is CAISAQPSGTQYF.

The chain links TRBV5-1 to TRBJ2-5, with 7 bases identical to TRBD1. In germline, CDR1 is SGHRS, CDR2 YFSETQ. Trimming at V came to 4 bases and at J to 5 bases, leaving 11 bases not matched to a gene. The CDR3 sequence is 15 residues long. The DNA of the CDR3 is TGCGCCAGCAGCCCGAATTACAGGGGTGGCGAGACCCAGTACTTC. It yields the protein CASSPNYRGGETQYF. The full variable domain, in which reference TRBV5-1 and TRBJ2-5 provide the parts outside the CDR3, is KAGVTQTPRYLIKTRGQQVTLSCSPISGHRSVSWYQQTPGQGLQFLFEYFSETQRNKGNFPGRFSGRQFSNSRSEMNVSTLELGDSALYLCASSPNYRGGETQYFGPGTRLLVL.

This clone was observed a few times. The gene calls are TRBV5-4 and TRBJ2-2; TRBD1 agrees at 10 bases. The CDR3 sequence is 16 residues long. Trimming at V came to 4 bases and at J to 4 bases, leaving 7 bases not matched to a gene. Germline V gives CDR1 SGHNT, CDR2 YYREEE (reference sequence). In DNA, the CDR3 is TGTGCCAGCAGCGCCGCCGGGACAGGGGTCACCGGGGAGCTGTTTTTT. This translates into CASSAAGTGVTGELFF.